Presented here are 7 T cell receptor beta chains from one specimen sequenced in a study of OX40 agonist ivuxolimab in advanced cancers. This table comes from immunoSEQ multiplex PCR, and its TCRdb copy is limited to in-frame clones, with some not included. The table includes tens of thousands of clones, around 90% detected once. The sample in question was CD4+ or CD8+ T cells sorted from blood, obtained in a trial of the OX40 agonist ivuxolimab. The receptors come from an adult with an advanced solid tumor such as melanoma, head and neck, liver or kidney cancer.

The V call is TRBV5-1, the J call TRBJ2-7; maybe TRBD1 (6 bases). The CDR3 has 15 amino acids. Germline loops: CDR1 SGHRS, CDR2 YFSETQ. V lost 0 bases, J lost 1 base, and 11 bases lay in between. The CDR3 bases are TGCGCCAGCAGCTTGGACCAGGGGATATCCTACGAGCAGTACTTC. As protein: CASSLDQGISYEQYF.

The chain is built from TRBV4-3 and TRBJ2-6; D remains unclear. This CDR3 is built from 17 residues. V was cut by 0 bases and J by 0 bases, with 9 bases left in between. CDR1 and CDR2 (germline): LGHNA, YSLEER. This CDR3 is CASSQDIASSGANVLTF. CDR3 coding DNA: TGCGCCAGCAGCCAAGATATAGCCAGCTCTGGGGCCAACGTCCTGACTTTC.

The chain carries TRBV10-1 and TRBJ1-4; D is perhaps TRBD1 (5 bases). V lost 0 bases, J lost 0 bases, and 5 bases lay in between. CDR1 and CDR2 from the germline V gene are WNHNN and SYGVQD (reference sequence). The CDR3 is 15 amino acids. The CDR3 nucleotides read TGCGCCAGCAGTGAGTCGGGGGCAACTAATGAAAAACTGTTTTTT. Residues: CASSESGATNEKLFF.

With respect to this clone: A read error may produce the germline difference seen at one junction end. This chain connects TRBV7-7 to TRBJ2-3, with 13 bases lining up with TRBD2. The length of the CDR3 is 15 residues. Germline loops: CDR1 SSHAT, CDR2 FNYEAQ (reference sequence). The CDR3 DNA sequence: TGTGCTAGCAGCCAGGGACTAGCGGGATCAGATACGCAGTATTTT. Its protein product is CASSQGLAGSDTQYF.

The J gene is TRBJ1-3, the V gene TRBV2; no clear D gene. Germline V lookup: CDR1 SNHLY, CDR2 FYNNEI. V was cut by 1 base and J by 4 bases, with 8 bases left in between. The CDR3 has 14 residues. The CDR3 DNA reads TGTGCCAGCAGTGAAGAGGGAGCCGGAAACACCATATATTTT. It codes for CASSEEGAGNTIYF.

The rearrangement joins TRBV27 to TRBJ1-5; D possibly corresponds to TRBD1 (6 bases). Germline CDR1 and CDR2: MNHEY and SMNVEV (reference sequence). The CDR3 is 17 amino acids. With 2 bases removed from V and 0 bases from J, the gap between germline ends came to 14 bases. Written as DNA, the CDR3 is TGTGCCAGCAGTTTAGGAGGGGGAAGGCCTAGCAATCAGCCCCAGCATTTT. Translated, it gives CASSLGGGRPSNQPQHF.

This chain connects TRBV18 to TRBJ2-3, with 7 positions matching TRBD2. The CDR3 runs to 17 residues. V was pared by 3 bases and J by 3 bases, with 12 bases of the junction left unmatched. CDR1 and CDR2 (germline): KGHSH, LQKENI. DNA for the CDR3: TGTGCCAGCTCACCTCCACTCGCGGGAGTTTTAACAGATACGCAGTATTTT. This codes for CASSPPLAGVLTDTQYF.